This T cell receptor beta chain was obtained from a study of shared clonotypes between healthy human individuals. Study-wide results and limits: Sequencing depth was a factor that was expected to affect clonotype sharing among donors.

CDR3 length: 16 residues. Germline V CDR1 and CDR2: LNHDA, SQIVND (reference sequence). Trimming took 3 bases from V and 4 from J; bases not matched to a gene: 8. With regard to this clone: Its matching antigen is unknown.

Each cell subset's genomic DNA was divided evenly among several immunoSEQ plates. Clones were sequenced by immunoSEQ multiplex PCR, and TCRdb holds only the in-frame ones, with some missing. The sample has about 1.4 million clones; roughly 97% are singletons. Source material: naive CD4+ T cells sorted from blood. Subset noted: CD45RA+ positively selected. The V and J genes are TRBV19 and TRBJ2-1; 8 bases are a match to TRBD2. This clonotype was obtained from a man aged 25 to 45 in good health. The DNA of the CDR3 is TGTGCCAGTAGTATCCGTTCTGCGGGAGGTTACAATGAGCAGTTCTTC. Its translation is CASSIRSAGGYNEQFF.